Below are 17 T cell receptor beta chains sequenced from a single sample in a study of cytomegalovirus exposure and HLA in healthy donors. Use of 60 Vbeta and 13 Jbeta primers characterized the PCR. Only in-frame clones appear in the TCRdb table, and some are missing; sequencing was by immunoSEQ multiplex PCR. This sample has around 140,000 clones, with roughly four fifths found just once. Sequenced material: PBMCs. The origin of the receptors is a woman aged 60-75 years in good health and CMV-seropositive.

This clone came up a few times. This sequence joins TRBV7-9 and TRBJ2-2, with TRBD2 as a possible D gene (5 bases). CDR1 and CDR2 from the germline V gene are SEHNR and FQNEAQ (reference sequence). Trimming took off 7 bases at V and 1 base at J, with 13 bases between the two ends. This CDR3 spans 15 amino acids. CDR3 sequence: CASTQDWGNTGELFF. CDR3 nucleotides: TGTGCCAGCACCCAGGACTGGGGGAACACCGGGGAGCTGTTTTTT.

The rearrangement links TRBV10-3 to TRBJ2-2, with D unresolved. V gave up 3 bases and J gave up 0 bases, with 20 bases separating them. Germline loops: CDR1 ENHRY, CDR2 SYGVKD. CDR3 size: 19 residues. The CDR3 loop reads CAISESKPTMTSNTGELFF. The CDR3 nucleotides are TGTGCCATCAGTGAATCCAAACCTACAATGACATCGAACACCGGGGAGCTGTTTTTT.

The chain employs TRBV27 and TRBJ2-1, with 10 bases identical to TRBD2. This CDR3 is 15 amino acids long. The ends lost 6 bases at V and 7 bases at J; junction bases unmatched: 9. Germline values: CDR1 MNHEY, CDR2 SMNVEV (reference sequence). This chain's CDR3 is CASSTAGGGWNEQFF. The CDR3 DNA follows: TGTGCCAGCAGCACAGCGGGAGGGGGCTGGAATGAGCAGTTCTTC.

This clone was found a few times. This sequence joins TRBV4-3 and TRBJ1-2; D not certain. V was cut by 6 bases and J by 0 bases, with 23 bases left in between. CDR3 size: 18 residues. Looked up from germline, CDR1 is LGHNA and CDR2 is YSLEER. The CDR3 protein is CASSQRAVAGNTNYGYTF. CDR3 bases: TGCGCCAGCAGTCAGAGGGCGGTCGCCGGAAATACTAACTATGGCTACACCTTC.

J is TRBJ1-2 and V is TRBV27; D gene uncertain. V lost 1 base, J lost 4 bases, and 13 bases lay in between. Germline V CDR1 and CDR2: MNHEY, SMNVEV (reference sequence). The CDR3 is 15 residues long. CDR3 DNA sequence: TGTGCCAGCAGTTTATTGGGCCGCCCGCTCTATGGCTACACCTTC. Encoded protein: CASSLLGRPLYGYTF.

The J gene is TRBJ2-7, the V gene TRBV7-2, with D hard to call. V dropped 5 bases and J dropped 5 bases, with 10 bases sitting between them. The CDR3 has 12 amino acids. Germline assignment: CDR1 SGHTA and CDR2 FQGNSA. The CDR3 here is CASSPFFHEQYF. The CDR3 DNA reads TGTGCCAGCAGCCCTTTTTTCCACGAGCAGTACTTC.

The gene calls are TRBV6-5 and TRBJ1-2; D is ambiguous. The V end was cut by 0 bases, the J end by 8 bases, with 16 bases between. The CDR3 is 15 amino acids. CDR1 MNHEY and CDR2 SVGAGI come from the germline V gene. CDR3 DNA sequence: TGTGCCAGCAGTTACTCGAACCGACCAGGTCTCGGCTACACCTTC. It is translated as CASSYSNRPGLGYTF.

The chain is built from TRBV5-4 and TRBJ2-1; 7 nucleotides match TRBD2. The V gene end was trimmed by 4 bases and the J gene end by 3 bases; junction bases not matched to a gene: 1. Per the germline V gene, CDR1 is SGHNT and CDR2 is YYREEE (reference sequence). The CDR3 length is 13 residues. This CDR3 reads CASSGDYYNEQFF. The DNA of the CDR3 is TGTGCCAGCAGCGGGGACTACTACAATGAGCAGTTCTTC. Looking up the rest from reference TRBV5-4 and TRBJ2-1 gives the full variable domain: ETGVTQSPTHLIKTRGQQVTLRCSSQSGHNTVSWYQQALGQGPQFIFQYYREEENGRGNFPPRFSGLQFPNYSSELNVNALELDDSALYLCASSGDYYNEQFFGPGTRLTVL.

This chain connects TRBV27 to TRBJ2-7; D gene uncertain. Between the trimmed V and J ends, which lost 6 bases and 1 base, there was a span of 10 bases. The CDR3 is made up of 13 amino acids. Germline V lookup: CDR1 MNHEY, CDR2 SMNVEV (reference sequence). The CDR3, as DNA: TGTGCCAGCAGCCAGGAAGTATCCTACGAGCAGTACTTC. Protein: CASSQEVSYEQYF.

CDR3 in amino acids: CASSLAPSGLNNNEQFF. DNA of the CDR3: TGTGCCAGCAGCTTAGCGCCTAGCGGGTTAAATAACAATGAGCAGTTCTTC. The chain has TRBV7-9 and TRBJ2-1, with 8 bases matching TRBD2. This CDR3 is built from 17 residues. Looked up from germline, CDR1 is SEHNR and CDR2 is FQNEAQ (reference sequence). The V segment lost 0 bases and the J segment 5 bases; nucleotides outside the gene matches: 9. Looking up the rest from reference TRBV7-9 and TRBJ2-1 gives the full variable domain: DTGVSQNPRHKITKRGQNVTFRCDPISEHNRLYWYRQTLGQGPEFLTYFQNEAQLEKSRLLSDRFSAERPKGSFSTLEIQRTEQGDSAMYLCASSLAPSGLNNNEQFFGPGTRLTVL.

The rearrangement links TRBV27 to TRBJ1-2; TRBD1 agrees at 7 bases. Trimming took 5 bases from V and 1 from J; bases not matched to a gene: 13. CDR1 is MNHEY, CDR2 SMNVEV, per germline (reference sequence). The CDR3 runs 17 residues. The CDR3 reads CASSPWTGLDFNYGYTF. The DNA of the CDR3 is TGTGCCAGCAGTCCCTGGACAGGTCTTGATTTTAACTATGGCTACACCTTC.

This chain connects TRBV9 to TRBJ2-2, with D perhaps TRBD2 (5 bases). V shed 5 bases and J shed 6 bases, with 17 bases lying between them. The CDR3 is 15 amino acids. Germline V gene lookup returns CDR1 SGDLS and CDR2 YYNGEE. The CDR3 spells CASRGGLDGAGELFF. In nucleotides, the CDR3 is TGTGCCAGCAGAGGAGGACTCGATGGGGCCGGGGAGCTGTTTTTT.

The genes are TRBV19 and TRBJ2-3, with 8 bases matching TRBD1. Germline V gene data show CDR1 as LNHDA and CDR2 as SQIVND (reference sequence). The CDR3 is made up of 17 amino acids. With 5 bases clipped from V and 4 bases from J, the junction kept 14 bases outside the gene matches. CDR3 bases: TGTGCCAGTAGTTCGCTGCTGACAGGGGAGAGTGCAGATACGCAGTATTTT. Translating gives CASSSLLTGESADTQYF.

The chain has TRBV27 and TRBJ2-1; 11 bases agree with TRBD2. The CDR3 is 14 residues long. V shed 6 bases and J 7 bases; nucleotides not matched to a gene: 5. Germline V gene lookup returns CDR1 MNHEY and CDR2 SMNVEV (reference sequence). CDR3 DNA: TGTGCCAGCAGCCGACTAGCGGGATCTAATGAGCAGTTCTTC. Translating gives CASSRLAGSNEQFF.

The CDR3 DNA follows: TGCGCCAGCAGCCAAGTCGGGAGCACAGATACGCAGTATTTT. This sequence encodes CASSQVGSTDTQYF. The chain uses TRBV4-3 and TRBJ2-3; no reliable D call. The germline gives CDR1 LGHNA, CDR2 YSLEER. This CDR3 contains 14 residues. V was cut by 1 base and J by 0 bases, with 5 bases left in between.

This chain links TRBV5-5 with TRBJ2-7; the match to TRBD2 covers 16 bases. The CDR3 is made up of 17 amino acids. The germline gives CDR1 SGHKS, CDR2 YYEKEE (reference sequence). Trimming at V came to 0 bases and at J to 4 bases, leaving 4 bases not matched to a gene. The CDR3 sequence: CASSLEGLAGGYYEQYF. CDR3 nucleotides: TGTGCCAGCAGCTTGGAGGGACTAGCGGGAGGGTATTACGAGCAGTACTTC.

V and J are TRBV7-8 and TRBJ2-1, with a weak D call TRBD2 (6 bases). The germline V gene has CDR1 SGHVS and CDR2 FQNEAQ. V lost 5 bases to trimming and J lost 4 bases, with 12 bases between them. The CDR3 is 14 amino acids. The CDR3 DNA reads TGTGCCAGCAGCGTTTGGGACTTTTACAATGAGCAGTTCTTC. Translated: CASSVWDFYNEQFF.